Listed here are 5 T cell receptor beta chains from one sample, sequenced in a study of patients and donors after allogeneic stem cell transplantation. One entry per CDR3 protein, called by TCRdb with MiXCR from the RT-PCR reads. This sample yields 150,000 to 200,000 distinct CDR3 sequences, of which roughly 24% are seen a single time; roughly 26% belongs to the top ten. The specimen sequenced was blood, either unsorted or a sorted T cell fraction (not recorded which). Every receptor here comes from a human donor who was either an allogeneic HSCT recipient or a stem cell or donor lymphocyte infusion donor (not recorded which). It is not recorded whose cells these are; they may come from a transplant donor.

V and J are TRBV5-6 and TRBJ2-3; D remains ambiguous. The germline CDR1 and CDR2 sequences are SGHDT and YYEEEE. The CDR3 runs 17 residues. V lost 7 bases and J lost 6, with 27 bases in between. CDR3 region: CASLAAVGRLTSDTQYF. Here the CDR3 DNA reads TGTGCCAGCCTGGCGGCGGTGGGCCGATTGACGAGTGATACGCAGTATTTT.

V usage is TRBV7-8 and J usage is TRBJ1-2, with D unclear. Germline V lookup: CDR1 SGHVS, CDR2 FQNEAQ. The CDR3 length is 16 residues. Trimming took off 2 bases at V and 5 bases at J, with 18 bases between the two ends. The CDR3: CASSLSGQGNIYGYTF. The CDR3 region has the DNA TGTGCCAGCAGCTTATCGGGCCAAGGGAACATATATGGCTACACCTTC.

The chain's CDR3 is CASSYSGKYEQYF. The DNA of the CDR3 is TGTGCCAGCAGTTATTCAGGAAAGTACGAGCAGTACTTC. The chain has TRBV6-5 and TRBJ2-7, with no clear D. The V end lost 3 bases, the J end lost 4 bases, and 10 bases lay between the germline ends. This CDR3 is built from 13 residues. The V gene's germline CDR1 is MNHEY and CDR2 SVGAGI.

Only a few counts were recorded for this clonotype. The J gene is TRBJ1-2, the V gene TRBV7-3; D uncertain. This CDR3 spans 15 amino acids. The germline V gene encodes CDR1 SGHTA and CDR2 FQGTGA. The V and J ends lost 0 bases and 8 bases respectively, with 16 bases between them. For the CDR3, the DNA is TGTGCCAGCAGCTTAACGAAGGGATCCCCTTGGGGCTACACCTTC. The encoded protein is CASSLTKGSPWGYTF.

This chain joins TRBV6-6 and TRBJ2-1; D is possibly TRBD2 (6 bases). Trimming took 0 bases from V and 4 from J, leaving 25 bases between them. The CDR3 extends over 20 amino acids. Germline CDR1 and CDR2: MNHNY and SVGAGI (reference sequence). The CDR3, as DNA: TGTGCCAGCAGTTACTCGATGGTCAAAACTAGCAGCTGGGGATACAATGAGCAGTTCTTC. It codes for CASSYSMVKTSSWGYNEQFF.